Included here is one T cell receptor (beta chain) sequence, with context. The sample originates from a study of T-cell reconstitution after alpha-beta-depleted transplantation in children. A TCRbeta library incorporating unique molecular identifiers was prepared. MiXCR was run by TCRdb on the PCR reads, yielding one entry per CDR3 protein. This sample yields 450,000 to 600,000 distinct CDR3 sequences, of which about a sixth are seen a single time; over 3% belongs to the top ten. The germline V gene encodes CDR1 SGHRS and CDR2 YFSETQ. The J segment lost 3 bases and the V segment lost 1 base, leaving 12 bases of the junction unmatched. The CDR3 contains 18 residues.

The V and J genes are TRBV5-1 and TRBJ2-3, with 9 bases aligning to TRBD2. The sample here was PBMCs from the stem cell graft donor, taken from the stem cell graft. The clonotype comes from a human donor who donated a stem cell graft to a child with acute lymphoblastic leukemia. The DNA for the CDR3 is TGCGCCAGCAGCTTGTCCCCAGCGGGAGGTACGGGGACAGATACGCAGTATTTT. Translating it yields CASSLSPAGGTGTDTQYF.